Listed below are T cell receptor beta chains from one sample, sequenced in a study of cytomegalovirus exposure and HLA in healthy donors. Profiling relied on immunoSEQ multiplex PCR, and the TCRdb table lists in-frame clones only, not all of them. The top ten hold 6.5% of the sample, which has 200,000 or so clones, roughly four fifths seen once. Input material: PBMCs. These TCRs come from a woman in her 50s in good health and CMV-seropositive. Each CDR3 is given with its conserved first and last residue. D genes are given only for firm matches. For some rows the clone size is stated as once, few or many, or as a class when expanded; others skip it.

D gene | J gene | V gene | clone size | CDR3 protein | CDR3 DNA
TRBD1 | TRBJ1-5 | TRBV6-1 | NA | CASRVGTGVAQPQHF | TGTGCCAGCAGGGTAGGGACAGGGGTTGCTCAGCCCCAGCATTTT
TRBD2 | TRBJ2-5 | TRBV2 | NA | CASRNRGGGETQYF | TGTGCCAGCAGGAATCGGGGGGGAGGAGAGACCCAGTACTTC
TRBD2 | TRBJ2-7 | TRBV7-2 | NA | CASSLLVAGGSLSYEQYF | TGTGCCAGCAGCTTACTAGTTGCGGGAGGTTCCCTCTCCTACGAGCAGTACTTC
TRBD2 | TRBJ2-6 | TRBV28 | few | CASTSGGGVAGANGLTF | TGTGCCAGCACCTCGGGGGGAGGGGTCGCTGGGGCCAACGGCCTGACTTTC
TRBD2 | TRBJ2-5 | TRBV29-1 | NA | CSVGRLAGAGGETQYF | TGCAGCGTTGGTCGTCTAGCGGGGGCTGGGGGAGAGACCCAGTACTTC
TRBD1 | TRBJ1-2 | TRBV7-2 | NA | CASSPQGAPGYGYTF | TGTGCCAGCAGCCCACAGGGGGCCCCCGGCTATGGCTACACCTTC
TRBD2 | TRBJ2-7 | TRBV5-6 | once | CASRFLAGGVYEQYF | TGTGCCAGCAGATTTCTAGCGGGGGGAGTCTACGAGCAGTACTTC
NA | TRBJ2-7 | TRBV4-1 | few | CASSQEAGSAYEQYF | TGCGCCAGCAGCCAAGAGGCGGGATCCGCCTACGAGCAGTACTTC
NA | TRBJ1-2 | TRBV5-6 | NA | CASSQAGNYGYTF | TGTGCCAGCAGCCAAGCGGGCAACTATGGCTACACCTTC
TRBD2 | TRBJ2-1 | TRBV7-9 | once | CASSPLAGGWGNEQFF | TGTGCCAGCAGCCCCTTGGCGGGAGGGTGGGGCAATGAGCAGTTCTTC
TRBD1 | TRBJ1-2 | TRBV29-1 | NA | CSVHLQGEGYTF | TGCAGCGTACACCTACAGGGGGAGGGCTACACCTTC
TRBD1 | TRBJ1-5 | TRBV5-4 | NA | CASSMDRADQPQHF | TGTGCCAGCAGCATGGACAGGGCCGATCAGCCCCAGCATTTT
NA | TRBJ2-7 | TRBV6-5 | NA | CASTLDSVSYEQYF | TGTGCCAGCACCTTAGACAGCGTTTCCTACGAGCAGTACTTC
NA | TRBJ2-3 | TRBV9 | NA | CASSVSEVDLLTDTQYF | TGTGCCAGCAGCGTCAGTGAGGTTGACCTTTTGACAGATACGCAGTATTTT
NA | TRBJ2-5 | TRBV25-1 | NA | CASSESGHKESQYF | TGTGCCAGCAGTGAATCGGGACACAAAGAGAGCCAGTACTTC
NA | TRBJ2-1 | TRBV19 | NA | CASTAASSYNEQFF | TGTGCCAGTACGGCGGCGAGCTCCTACAATGAGCAGTTCTTC
NA | TRBJ1-1 | TRBV7-2 | NA | CASSSQLGLEAFF | TGTGCCAGCAGCTCACAATTGGGGCTTGAAGCTTTCTTT
TRBD1 | TRBJ1-4 | TRBV11-2 | once | CASSSRTGGFEKLFF | TGTGCCAGCAGCTCCAGGACAGGGGGCTTTGAAAAACTGTTTTTT
TRBD1 | TRBJ2-3 | TRBV2 | few | CASSLTGTGGTDTQYF | TGTGCCAGCAGTTTAACCGGGACAGGGGGTACAGATACGCAGTATTTT
TRBD2 | TRBJ2-5 | TRBV6-5 | NA | CASSYSAGEETQYF | TGTGCCAGCAGTTACTCTGCGGGAGAAGAGACCCAGTACTTC
NA | TRBJ1-4 | TRBV27 | NA | CASSLRQNEKLFF | TGTGCCAGCAGTTTAAGACAGAATGAAAAACTGTTTTTT
NA | TRBJ2-5 | TRBV10-1 | NA | CASSEEIGGQETQYF | TGCGCCAGCAGTGAGGAGATCGGGGGCCAAGAGACCCAGTACTTC
NA | TRBJ1-2 | TRBV6-6 | NA | CASSYTAGMDGYTF | TGTGCCAGCAGTTACACGGCAGGGATGGATGGCTACACCTTC
TRBD2 | TRBJ2-1 | TRBV6-6 | few | CASKSGLAGVRQFF | TGTGCCAGCAAATCAGGACTAGCGGGAGTTCGGCAGTTCTTC
NA | TRBJ2-3 | TRBV25-1 | NA | CASSEYILTGRTDTQYF | TGTGCCAGCAGTGAATATATATTGACAGGCCGCACAGATACGCAGTATTTT
NA | TRBJ1-1 | TRBV25-1 | NA | CASSESGPGANTEAFF | TGTGCCAGCAGTGAATCTGGTCCGGGAGCGAACACTGAAGCTTTCTTT
NA | TRBJ2-1 | TRBV5-1 | NA | CASSLDSSLTYNEQFF | TGCGCCAGCAGCTTGGACTCCTCCCTAACCTACAATGAGCAGTTCTTC
NA | TRBJ2-7 | TRBV7-8 | NA | CAIRGGLDEQYF | TGTGCCATCCGAGGAGGGTTGGACGAGCAGTACTTC
NA | TRBJ1-1 | TRBV5-1 | few | CASSSGYNQNTEAFF | TGCGCCAGCAGCTCCGGGTACAACCAGAACACTGAAGCTTTCTTT
TRBD2 | TRBJ2-5 | TRBV5-1 | NA | CASNRLAGVRETQYF | TGCGCCAGCAACAGACTAGCGGGAGTGAGGGAGACCCAGTACTTC
TRBD1 | TRBJ1-1 | TRBV2 | NA | CASSPSPGQGLNTEAFF | TGTGCCAGCAGTCCAAGTCCGGGACAGGGTTTGAACACTGAAGCTTTCTTT
NA | TRBJ1-2 | TRBV5-1 | few | CASSLAYSNYGYTF | TGCGCCAGCAGCTTGGCTTACTCGAATTATGGCTACACCTTC